This T cell receptor (beta chain) was identified during a study of blood T cell repertoires in COVID-19. Measured with immunoSEQ multiplex PCR; TCRdb has only the in-frame clones, and not every one. The repertoire holds roughly 200,000 clones, with roughly 87% as singletons. Germline V gene sequence: CDR1 SEHNR, CDR2 FQNEAQ (reference sequence). With 5 bases clipped from V and 3 bases from J, the junction kept 11 bases outside the gene matches. CDR3 length equals 16 residues. The receptor's source is a man aged 25-40 years in a cohort exposed to, infected with or recovered from COVID-19 (not recorded which). Source material: PBMCs or T cells enriched from blood (not recorded which). The chain carries TRBV7-9 and TRBJ2-3; 7 nucleotides line up with TRBD1. The CDR3 bases are TGTGCCAGCAGCGCCCTACAGGGGATTGGAACAGATACGCAGTATTTT. Its translation: CASSALQGIGTDTQYF.